The entry that follows covers one T cell receptor beta chain sequence. Its antigen is unidentified. V gave up 4 bases and J gave up 4 bases; unmatched junction bases: 6. The germline V gene has CDR1 SGHTA and CDR2 FQGNSA. This CDR3 comprises 14 residues. The data belong to a study of cytomegalovirus exposure and HLA in healthy donors. Study-level results: Analyzed later, association rates of TCRs varied across HLA loci, with DRB1 most and HLA-C fewest. Specificity of three CMV-associated chains for CMV antigens was verified in vitro.

A multiplex PCR was run with 60 Vbeta primers and 13 Jbeta primers. The data were produced by immunoSEQ multiplex PCR, yet TCRdb's version contains in-frame clones alone and is incomplete. The sample lists about 180,000 clones, 75% to 85% occurring once. The chain uses TRBV7-2 and TRBJ2-7; 8 nucleotides agree with TRBD2. Sequencing used PBMCs. The receptor was isolated from a man between 18 and 29 years old in good health and CMV-seronegative. The CDR3 DNA follows: TGTGCCAGCAGCTGGGGGACTAGGGCATACGAGCAGTACTTC. Translated: CASSWGTRAYEQYF. Based on the CDR3 plus reference TRBV7-2 and TRBJ2-7, the full variable domain is GAGVSQSPSNKVTEKGKDVELRCDPISGHTALYWYRQSLGQGLEFLIYFQGNSAPDKSGLPSDRFSAERTGGSVSTLTIQRTQQEDSAVYLCASSWGTRAYEQYFGPGTRLTVT.